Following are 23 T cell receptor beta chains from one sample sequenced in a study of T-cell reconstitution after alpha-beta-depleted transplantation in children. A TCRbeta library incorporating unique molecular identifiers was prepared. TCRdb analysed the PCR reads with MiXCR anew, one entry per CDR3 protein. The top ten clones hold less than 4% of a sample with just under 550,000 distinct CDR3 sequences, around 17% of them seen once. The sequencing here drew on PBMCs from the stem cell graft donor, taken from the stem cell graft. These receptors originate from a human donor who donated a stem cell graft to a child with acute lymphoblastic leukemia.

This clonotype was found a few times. The CDR3 nucleotides read TGTGCCAGCAGTGAATTGGCAGGGCTCCAGCAGTACTTC. Translated: CASSELAGLQQYF. The chain links TRBV25-1 to TRBJ2-7; weak D call: TRBD1 (5 bases). This CDR3 has 13 amino acids. Germline V gives CDR1 MGHDK, CDR2 SYGVNS. With 1 base removed from V and 8 bases from J, the gap between germline ends came to 12 bases.

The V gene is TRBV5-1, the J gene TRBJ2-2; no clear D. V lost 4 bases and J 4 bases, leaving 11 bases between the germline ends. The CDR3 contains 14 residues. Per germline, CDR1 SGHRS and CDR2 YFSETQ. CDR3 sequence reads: CASSEGSGTGELFF. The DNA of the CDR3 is TGCGCCAGCAGCGAAGGTTCGGGCACCGGGGAGCTGTTTTTT.

The CDR3 is CASRAPGPRHYGYTF. The DNA of the CDR3 is TGTGCCAGCAGAGCGCCGGGGCCCCGGCACTATGGCTACACCTTC. V is TRBV12-3 or TRBV12-4 and J is TRBJ1-2; possibly TRBD1 for D (5 bases). The germline V and J ends were trimmed by 6 bases and 3 bases, with 17 bases remaining between them. The CDR3 is 15 residues long.

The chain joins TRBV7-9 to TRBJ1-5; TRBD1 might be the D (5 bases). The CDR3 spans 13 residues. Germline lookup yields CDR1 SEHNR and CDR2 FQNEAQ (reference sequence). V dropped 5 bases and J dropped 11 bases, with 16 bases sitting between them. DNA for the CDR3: TGTGCCAGCAGCAGGGACGCGGGCCGGGCCCAGCATTTT. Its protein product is CASSRDAGRAQHF.

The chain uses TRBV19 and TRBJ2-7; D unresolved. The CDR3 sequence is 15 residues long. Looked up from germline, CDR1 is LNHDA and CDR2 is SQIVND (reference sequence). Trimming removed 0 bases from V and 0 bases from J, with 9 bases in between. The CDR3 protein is CASSIDMGSSYEQYF. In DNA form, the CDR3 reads TGTGCCAGTAGTATAGATATGGGAAGCTCCTACGAGCAGTACTTC.

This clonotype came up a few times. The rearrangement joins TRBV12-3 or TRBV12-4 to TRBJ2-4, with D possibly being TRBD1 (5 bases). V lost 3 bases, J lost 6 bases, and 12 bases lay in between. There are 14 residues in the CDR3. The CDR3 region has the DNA TGTGCCAGCAGTTTGTGGGGCATTGGAAACATTCAGTACTTC. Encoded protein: CASSLWGIGNIQYF.

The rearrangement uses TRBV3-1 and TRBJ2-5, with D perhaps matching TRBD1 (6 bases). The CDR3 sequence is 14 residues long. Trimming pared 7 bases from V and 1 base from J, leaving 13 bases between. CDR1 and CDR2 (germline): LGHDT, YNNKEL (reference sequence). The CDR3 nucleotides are TGTGCCAGCATCCCGCAAGGGGGCCAAGAGACCCAGTACTTC. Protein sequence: CASIPQGGQETQYF.

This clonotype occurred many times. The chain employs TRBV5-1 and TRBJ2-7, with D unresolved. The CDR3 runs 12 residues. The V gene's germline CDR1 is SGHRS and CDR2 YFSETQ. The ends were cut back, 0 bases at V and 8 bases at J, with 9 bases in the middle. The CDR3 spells CASSLGDPQQYF. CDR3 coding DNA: TGCGCCAGCAGCTTGGGAGATCCCCAGCAGTACTTC.

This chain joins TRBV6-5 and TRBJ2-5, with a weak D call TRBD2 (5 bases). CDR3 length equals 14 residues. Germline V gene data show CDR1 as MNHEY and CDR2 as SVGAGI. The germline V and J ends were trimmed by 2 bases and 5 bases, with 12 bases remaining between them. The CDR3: CASSYLASRETQYF. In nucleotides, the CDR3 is TGTGCCAGCAGTTACCTAGCTTCGAGGGAGACCCAGTACTTC.

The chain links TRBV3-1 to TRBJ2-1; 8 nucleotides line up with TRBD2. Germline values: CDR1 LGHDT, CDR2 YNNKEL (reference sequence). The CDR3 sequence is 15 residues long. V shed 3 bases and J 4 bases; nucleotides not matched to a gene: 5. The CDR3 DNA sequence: TGTGCCAGCAGCCACCGACTAGCGAGTTACAATGAGCAGTTCTTC. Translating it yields CASSHRLASYNEQFF.

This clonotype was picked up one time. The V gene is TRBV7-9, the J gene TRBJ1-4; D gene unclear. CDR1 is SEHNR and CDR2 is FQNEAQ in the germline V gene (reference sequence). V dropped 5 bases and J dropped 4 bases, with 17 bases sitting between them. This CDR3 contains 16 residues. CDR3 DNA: TGTGCCAGCAGCCCCCCCTGGAGTGGGAGTAATGAAAAACTGTTTTTT. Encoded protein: CASSPPWSGSNEKLFF.

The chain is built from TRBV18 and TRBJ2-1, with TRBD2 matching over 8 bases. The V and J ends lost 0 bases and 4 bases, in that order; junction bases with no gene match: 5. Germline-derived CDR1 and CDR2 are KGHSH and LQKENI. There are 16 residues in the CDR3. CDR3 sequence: CASSPPTSGGYNEQFF. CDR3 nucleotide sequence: TGTGCCAGCTCACCACCGACCAGCGGGGGTTACAATGAGCAGTTCTTC.

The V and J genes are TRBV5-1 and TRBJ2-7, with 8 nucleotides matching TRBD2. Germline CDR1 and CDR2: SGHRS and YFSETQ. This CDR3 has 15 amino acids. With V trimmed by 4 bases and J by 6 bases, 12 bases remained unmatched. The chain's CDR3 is CASSPAGGEVREQYF. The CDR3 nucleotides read TGCGCCAGCAGCCCGGCGGGGGGCGAAGTCCGCGAGCAGTACTTC.

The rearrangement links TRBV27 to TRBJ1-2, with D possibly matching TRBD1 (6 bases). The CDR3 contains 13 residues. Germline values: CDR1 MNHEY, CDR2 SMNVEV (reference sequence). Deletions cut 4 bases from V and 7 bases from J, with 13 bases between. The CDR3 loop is CASSSPGVGGYTF. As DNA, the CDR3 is TGTGCCAGCAGTTCGCCAGGGGTTGGTGGCTACACCTTC.

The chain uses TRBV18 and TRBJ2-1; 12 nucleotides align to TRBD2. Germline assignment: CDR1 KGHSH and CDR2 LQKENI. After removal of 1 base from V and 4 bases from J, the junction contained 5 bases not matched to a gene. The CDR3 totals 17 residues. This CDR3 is CASSPRLAGVVYNEQFF. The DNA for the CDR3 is TGTGCCAGCTCACCACGACTAGCGGGAGTTGTGTACAATGAGCAGTTCTTC.

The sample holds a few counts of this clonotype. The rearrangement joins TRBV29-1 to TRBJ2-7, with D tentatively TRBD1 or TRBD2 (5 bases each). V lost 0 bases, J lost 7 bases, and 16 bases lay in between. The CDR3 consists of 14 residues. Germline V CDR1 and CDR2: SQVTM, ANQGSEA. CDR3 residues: CSVEDRSGASEQYF. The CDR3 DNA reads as TGCAGCGTTGAAGATCGTTCCGGGGCAAGTGAGCAGTACTTC.

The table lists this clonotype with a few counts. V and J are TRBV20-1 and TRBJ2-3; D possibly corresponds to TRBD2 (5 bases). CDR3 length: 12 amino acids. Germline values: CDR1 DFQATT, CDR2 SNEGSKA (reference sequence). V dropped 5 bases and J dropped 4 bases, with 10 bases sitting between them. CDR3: CSAGGMSDTQYF. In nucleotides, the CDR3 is TGCAGTGCTGGAGGCATGTCAGATACGCAGTATTTT.

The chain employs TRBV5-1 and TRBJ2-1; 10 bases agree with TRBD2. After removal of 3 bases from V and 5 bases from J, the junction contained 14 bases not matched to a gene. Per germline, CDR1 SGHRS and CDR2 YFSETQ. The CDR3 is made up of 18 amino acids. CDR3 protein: CASSSPPSGRGVHNEQFF. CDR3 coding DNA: TGCGCCAGCAGCTCGCCCCCCAGCGGGAGGGGGGTCCACAATGAGCAGTTCTTC. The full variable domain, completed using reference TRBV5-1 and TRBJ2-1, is KAGVTQTPRYLIKTRGQQVTLSCSPISGHRSVSWYQQTPGQGLQFLFEYFSETQRNKGNFPGRFSGRQFSNSRSEMNVSTLELGDSALYLCASSSPPSGRGVHNEQFFGPGTRLTVL.

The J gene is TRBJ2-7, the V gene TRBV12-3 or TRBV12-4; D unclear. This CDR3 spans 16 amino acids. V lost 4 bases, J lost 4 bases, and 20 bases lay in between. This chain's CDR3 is CASSSGPAQALYEQYF. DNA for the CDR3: TGTGCCAGCAGTTCCGGCCCAGCCCAGGCTCTTTACGAGCAGTACTTC.

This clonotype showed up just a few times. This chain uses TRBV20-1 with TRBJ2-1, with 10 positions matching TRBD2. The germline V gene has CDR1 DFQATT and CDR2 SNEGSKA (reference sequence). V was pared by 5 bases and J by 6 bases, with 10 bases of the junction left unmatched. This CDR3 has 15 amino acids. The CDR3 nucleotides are TGCAGTGCTGGAAGGGCTAGCGGGGGTACCAATGAGCAGTTCTTC. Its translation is CSAGRASGGTNEQFF.

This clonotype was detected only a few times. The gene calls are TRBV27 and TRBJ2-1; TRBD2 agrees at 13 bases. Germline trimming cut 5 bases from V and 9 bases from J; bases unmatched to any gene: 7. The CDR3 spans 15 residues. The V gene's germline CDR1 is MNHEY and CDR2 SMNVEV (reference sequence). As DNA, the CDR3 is TGTGCCAGCAGTCCTGGGACTAGCGGGGCGGGTGAGCAGTTCTTC. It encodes CASSPGTSGAGEQFF.

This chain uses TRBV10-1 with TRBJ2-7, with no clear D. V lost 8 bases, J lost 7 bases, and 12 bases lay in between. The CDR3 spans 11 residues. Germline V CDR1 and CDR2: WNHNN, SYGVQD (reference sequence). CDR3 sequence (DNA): TGCGCCAGCGGCGATTCTAGGGAGCAGTACTTC. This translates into CASGDSREQYF.

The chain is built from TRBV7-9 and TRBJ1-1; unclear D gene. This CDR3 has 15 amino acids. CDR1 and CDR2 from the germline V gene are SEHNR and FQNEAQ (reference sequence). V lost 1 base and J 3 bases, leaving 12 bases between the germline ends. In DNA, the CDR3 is TGTGCCAGCAGCTTAGAGGAGCACGGGGACACTGAAGCTTTCTTT. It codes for CASSLEEHGDTEAFF.